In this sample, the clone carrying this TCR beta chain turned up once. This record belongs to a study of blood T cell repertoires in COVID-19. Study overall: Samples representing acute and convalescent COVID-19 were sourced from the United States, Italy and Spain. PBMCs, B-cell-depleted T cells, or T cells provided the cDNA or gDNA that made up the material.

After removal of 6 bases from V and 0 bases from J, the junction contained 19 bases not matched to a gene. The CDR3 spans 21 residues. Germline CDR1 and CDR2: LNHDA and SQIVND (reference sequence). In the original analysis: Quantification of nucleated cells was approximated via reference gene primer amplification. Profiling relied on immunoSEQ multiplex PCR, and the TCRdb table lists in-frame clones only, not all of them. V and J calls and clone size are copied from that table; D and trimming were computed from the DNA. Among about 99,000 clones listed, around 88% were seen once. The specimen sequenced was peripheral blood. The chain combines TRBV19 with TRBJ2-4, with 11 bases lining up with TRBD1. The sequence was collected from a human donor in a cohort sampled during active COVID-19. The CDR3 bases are TGTGCCAGTAGCCCTCCCCGGGACAGGGGGTTGCAGAACCTAGCCAAAAACATTCAGTACTTC. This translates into CASSPPRDRGLQNLAKNIQYF.